These T cell receptor beta chains were read from a single sample in a study of T cell repertoires in aging, cancer and after chemotherapy. TCRdb fed the multiplex PCR reads into MiXCR, producing one record per CDR3 protein. The data contain about 18,000 distinct CDR3 sequences, approximately 50% of them singletons. Specimen: blood. Every receptor here comes from a human donor in good health. CDR3s include the opening cysteine and the closing phenylalanine or tryptophan. A D gene is named only where the DNA matches it firmly. Size values are once, few and many counts, or a class for expanded clones, and some rows have none.

TGTGCCAGCAGTTACAGGGGGGTGGGAGAGACCCAGTACTTC CASSYRGVGETQYF TRBV6-5 . . TRBJ2-5
TGCAGCACCGTCCTTGGGGACACCGGGGAGCTGTTTTTT CSTVLGDTGELFF TRBV29-1 . . TRBJ2-2
TGCAGCGTTTCTACCCTCAGGGCTGACAATGAGCAGTTCTTC CSVSTLRADNEQFF TRBV29-1 . medium-sized TRBJ2-1
TGTGCCAGCAGTTCCCTAGCGGGAGCTCTAACAGATACGCAGTATTTT CASSSLAGALTDTQYF TRBV6-5 TRBD2 . TRBJ2-3
TGTGCCAGCAGTTTATCGGACTCTGGGGCCAACGTCCTGACTTTC CASSLSDSGANVLTF TRBV27 . few TRBJ2-6
TGTGCCAGCAGTGAAGGCGCAGGGGGTAATTCACCCCTCCACTTT CASSEGAGGNSPLHF TRBV6-1 TRBD1 few TRBJ1-6
TGTGCCAGTAGTATTATCCCAAGTAGCGGTTCCTACGAGCAGTACTTC CASSIIPSSGSYEQYF TRBV19 . . TRBJ2-7
TGTGCCAGTAGTATGGGGACAGGGGTTCCCCTCGAGCAGTACTTC CASSMGTGVPLEQYF TRBV19 TRBD1 . TRBJ2-7
TGCAGCGTCCAAGCCCTAGCAGAAATCAATGAGCAGTTCTTC CSVQALAEINEQFF TRBV29-1 . medium-sized TRBJ2-1
TGTGCCATCAGGGGTACTAGCGGGACCAACAATGAGCAGTTCTTC CAIRGTSGTNNEQFF TRBV10-3 TRBD2 . TRBJ2-1
TGTGCCAGCTCCCCCGGGCGGTCGTATGGCTCCTCTTACGAGCAGTACTTC CASSPGRSYGSSYEQYF TRBV18 . once TRBJ2-7
TGCAGCGTTCCCCCGGGGAACACTGAAGCTTTCTTT CSVPPGNTEAFF TRBV29-1 . . TRBJ1-1
TGTGCCAGTAGGTTATTCGACAGGGCGCACTATGGCTACACCTTC CASRLFDRAHYGYTF TRBV19 TRBD1 few TRBJ1-2
TGTGCCAGCAGTTCGGGGGTGGGAGGAACTGGGACAGATACGCAGTATTTT CASSSGVGGTGTDTQYF TRBV12-3/TRBV12-4 . . TRBJ2-3
TGTGCCTCGGGGGGGCAGAGTGTCACAGATACGCAGTATTTT CASGGQSVTDTQYF TRBV6-2/TRBV6-3 TRBD2 few TRBJ2-3